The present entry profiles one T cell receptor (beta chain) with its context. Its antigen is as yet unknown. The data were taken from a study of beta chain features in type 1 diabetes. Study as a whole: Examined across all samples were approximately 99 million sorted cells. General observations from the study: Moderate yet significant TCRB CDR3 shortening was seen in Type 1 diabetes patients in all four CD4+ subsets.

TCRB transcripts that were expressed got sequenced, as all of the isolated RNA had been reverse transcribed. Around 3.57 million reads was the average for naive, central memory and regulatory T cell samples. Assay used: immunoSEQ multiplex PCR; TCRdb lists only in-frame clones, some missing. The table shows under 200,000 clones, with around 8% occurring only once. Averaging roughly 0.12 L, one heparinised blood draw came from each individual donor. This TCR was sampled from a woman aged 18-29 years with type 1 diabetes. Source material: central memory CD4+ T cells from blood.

The CDR3 nucleotides read TGTGCCAGCAGTTCGCAACAGGGATTTGAGACCCAGTACTTC. This sequence encodes CASSSQQGFETQYF. The genes are TRBV28 and TRBJ2-5; a possible D gene is TRBD1 (6 bases). Trimming removed 4 bases from V and 5 bases from J, with 14 bases in between. Germline V lookup: CDR1 MDHEN, CDR2 SYDVKM. CDR3 length: 14 residues.